This TCR beta chain was sequenced for a study of OX40 agonist ivuxolimab in advanced cancers. Context from the whole study: Ivuxolimab, which targeted the costimulatory receptor OX40 (CD134), was an agonistic, fully human IgG2 monoclonal antibody. Intravenous ivuxolimab was administered to patients every 2 weeks at six dose levels: 0.01, 0.1, 0.3, 1.5, 3 and 10 mg/kg. Of the 50 to 55 dose-escalation patients, hepatocellular carcinoma was present in around 20, melanoma in approximately 15, renal cell carcinoma in 9 and head and neck cancer in 9. The dose-escalation cohort was 82.7% male with a mean age of around 62 years, ranging from about 23 to 85. Patients were allowed to have had prior anti-PD-1, anti-PD-L1 or anti-CTLA-4 therapy, and around 40% of the dose-escalation patients had previously received checkpoint inhibitors. Partial responses occurred in three dose-escalation patients, of whom one had hepatocellular carcinoma and two had cutaneous melanoma. Peripheral TCRbeta sequencing was intended to test whether TCR sequence diversity was altered and clonal T-cell expansion was caused by ivuxolimab. The paper reports the monotherapy dose-escalation portion (N of about 54 patients) of the phase I ivuxolimab trial.

Genomic DNA was isolated from the sorted cells so that the TCRbeta CDR3 region could be sequenced. The immunoSEQ Assay was used to sequence the TCRbeta CDR3 regions. This is the immuneACCESS table as TCRdb keeps it, with only in-frame sequences that have V and J called. A part of the clones is gone; compared with another copy, unresolved V genes explain less than half, and the rest is unexplained. The sample table contains around 63,000 clones; only one count was recorded for approximately 90% of them. The top ten hold more than 1% of the sample. A note on this clone: Its antigen is not yet known. It has no much larger one-base neighbor in the sample; base qualities were not kept.

The trial excluded patients who had a history of autoimmune disease or who were on systemic immunosuppression. Peripheral blood for TCR sequencing was collected from all dose cohorts at baseline, on cycle 4 day 1, and on cycle 7 day 1. The samples were taken from a phase I, first-in-human, multicenter, open-label dose-escalation trial of ivuxolimab. The trial enrolled adults with locally advanced or metastatic head and neck squamous cell, hepatocellular, melanoma or renal cell carcinoma. CD4+ and CD8+ T cells were sorted separately from peripheral blood before TCR sequencing. V trim: 4 bases; J trim: 2 bases; unmatched bases: 3. The CDR3 contains 14 residues, cysteine and phenylalanine counted. Here the CDR3 DNA is all that survives: 42 bases in frame from base 1. The germline V gene (reference sequence) sets CDR1 to SEHNR and CDR2 to FQNEAQ. Results and caveats for the whole study, not just this receptor: After ivuxolimab, CD8+ T cells had more expanded clones than CD4+ T cells on average. At doses from 0.1 to 3.0 mg/kg, clonal expansion was seen in both CD4+ and CD8+ blood T cells between baseline and week 6. The antigen specificity of the peripheral T cells that underwent clonal expansion was not determined. Low levels of normalized T-cell clonal expansion were also seen in some nonresponding patients. Partial responders in the 0.1-3.0 mg/kg groups had among the lowest normalized peripheral clonal expansion, especially among CD8+ T cells.

The sample here was CD4+ or CD8+ T cells sorted from blood, taken in a trial of the OX40 agonist ivuxolimab. In this chain, TRBV7-9 is recombined with TRBJ2-5; 8 bases in between match TRBD2. This receptor was obtained from an adult with an advanced solid tumor such as melanoma, head and neck, liver or kidney cancer. CDR3 loop: CASSSSGPQETQYF. The bases are TGTGCCAGCAGCTCTAGCGGGCCTCAAGAGACCCAGTACTTC.